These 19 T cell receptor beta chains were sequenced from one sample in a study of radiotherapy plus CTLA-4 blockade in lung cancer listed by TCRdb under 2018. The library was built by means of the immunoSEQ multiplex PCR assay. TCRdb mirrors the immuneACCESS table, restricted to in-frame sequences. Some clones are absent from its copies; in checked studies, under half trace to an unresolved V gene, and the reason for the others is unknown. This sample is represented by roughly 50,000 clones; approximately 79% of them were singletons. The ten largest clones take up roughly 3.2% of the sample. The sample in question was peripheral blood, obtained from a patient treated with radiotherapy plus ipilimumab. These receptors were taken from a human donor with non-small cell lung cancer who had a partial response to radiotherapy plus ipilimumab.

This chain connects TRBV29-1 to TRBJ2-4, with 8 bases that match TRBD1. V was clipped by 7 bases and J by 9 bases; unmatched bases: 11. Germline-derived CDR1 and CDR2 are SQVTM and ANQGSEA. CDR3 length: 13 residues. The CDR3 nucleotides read TGCAGCGCCCAGGGGGCCGCCGGCGTCATTCAGTACTTC. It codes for CSAQGAAGVIQYF.

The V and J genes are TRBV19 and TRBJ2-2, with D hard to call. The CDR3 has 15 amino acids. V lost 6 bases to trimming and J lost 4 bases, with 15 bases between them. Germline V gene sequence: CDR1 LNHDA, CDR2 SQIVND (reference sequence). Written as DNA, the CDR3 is TGTGCCAGTAGGCAGACGAGGCTTTCCACCGGGGAGCTGTTTTTT. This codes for CASRQTRLSTGELFF.

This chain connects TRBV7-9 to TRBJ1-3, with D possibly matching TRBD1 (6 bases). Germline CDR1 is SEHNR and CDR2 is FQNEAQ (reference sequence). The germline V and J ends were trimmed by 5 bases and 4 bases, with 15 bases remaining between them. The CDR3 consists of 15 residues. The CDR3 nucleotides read TGTGCCAGCAGCCCAGACGGACAGCGCGGAAACACCATATATTTT. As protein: CASSPDGQRGNTIYF.

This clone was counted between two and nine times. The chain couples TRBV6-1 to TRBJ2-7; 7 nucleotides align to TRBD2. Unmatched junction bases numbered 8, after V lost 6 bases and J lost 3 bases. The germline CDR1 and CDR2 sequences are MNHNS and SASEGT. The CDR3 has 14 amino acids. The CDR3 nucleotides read TGTGCCAGCAGAGCCCTGGGCGGGGGCTACGAGCAGTACTTC. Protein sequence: CASRALGGGYEQYF.

Here the CDR3 DNA reads TGTGCCAGCAGTGGGGGACTTTTTGAGACCCAGTACTTC. This encodes CASSGGLFETQYF. V gene TRBV27 combines with J gene TRBJ2-5, with D possibly being TRBD2 (6 bases). The CDR3 is 13 amino acids. Trimming cost V 5 bases and J 5 bases, with 12 bases left between them. CDR1 is MNHEY, CDR2 SMNVEV, per germline (reference sequence).

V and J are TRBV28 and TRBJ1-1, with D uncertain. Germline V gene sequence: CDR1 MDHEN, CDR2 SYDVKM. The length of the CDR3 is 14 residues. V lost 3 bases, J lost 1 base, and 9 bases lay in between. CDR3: CASSFGTGNTEAFF. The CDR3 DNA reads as TGTGCCAGCAGTTTCGGCACGGGGAACACTGAAGCTTTCTTT.

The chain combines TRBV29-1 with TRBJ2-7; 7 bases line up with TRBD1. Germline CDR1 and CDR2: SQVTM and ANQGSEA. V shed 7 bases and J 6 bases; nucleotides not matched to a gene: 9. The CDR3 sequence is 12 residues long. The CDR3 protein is CSAARTGPEQYF. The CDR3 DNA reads TGCAGCGCCGCCAGGACAGGTCCCGAGCAGTACTTC.

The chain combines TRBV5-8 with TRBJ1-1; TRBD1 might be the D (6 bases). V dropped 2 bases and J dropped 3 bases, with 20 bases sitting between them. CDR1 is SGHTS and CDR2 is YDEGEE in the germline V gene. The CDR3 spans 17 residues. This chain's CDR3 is CASSFIPTTGFYTEAFF. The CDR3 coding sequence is TGTGCCAGCAGCTTTATACCCACTACAGGGTTTTACACTGAAGCTTTCTTT.

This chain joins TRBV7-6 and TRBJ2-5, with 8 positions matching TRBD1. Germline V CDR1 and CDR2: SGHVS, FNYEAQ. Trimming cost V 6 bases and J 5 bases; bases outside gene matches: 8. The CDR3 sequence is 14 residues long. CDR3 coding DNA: TGTGCCAGCAGTCCCGCAGGGGGCCGGGAGACCCAGTACTTC. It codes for CASSPAGGRETQYF.

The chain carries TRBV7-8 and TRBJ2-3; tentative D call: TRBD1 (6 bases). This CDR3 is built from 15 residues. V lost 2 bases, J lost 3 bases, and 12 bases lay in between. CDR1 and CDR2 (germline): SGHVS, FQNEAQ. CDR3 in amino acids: CASSLSGAGTDTQYF. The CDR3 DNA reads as TGTGCCAGCAGCTTATCAGGGGCTGGTACAGATACGCAGTATTTT.

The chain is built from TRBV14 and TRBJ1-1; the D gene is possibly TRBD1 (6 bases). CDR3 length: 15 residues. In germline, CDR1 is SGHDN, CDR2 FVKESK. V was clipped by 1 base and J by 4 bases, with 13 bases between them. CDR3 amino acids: CASSQGWGLATEAFF. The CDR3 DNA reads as TGTGCCAGCAGCCAAGGGTGGGGGCTGGCCACTGAAGCTTTCTTT.

The CDR3 sequence is CASNVPGQGAGTEAFF. CDR3 DNA: TGTGCCAGCAACGTCCCGGGACAGGGTGCGGGCACTGAAGCTTTCTTT. The chain links TRBV6-6 to TRBJ1-1; TRBD1 matches 9 bases. J was trimmed by 4 bases and V by 7 bases; bases with no gene match: 13. The CDR3 contains 16 residues. Germline V gene data show CDR1 as MNHNY and CDR2 as SVGAGI (reference sequence).

The CDR3 sequence is CASSRGGQGWSYEQYF. The DNA of the CDR3 is TGTGCCAGTAGTAGGGGAGGACAGGGTTGGTCCTACGAGCAGTACTTC. This chain connects TRBV19 to TRBJ2-5; TRBD1 agrees at 8 bases. Matching the DNA end better, TRBJ2-7 makes the J call doubtful. The CDR3 covers 16 residues. CDR1 is LNHDA, CDR2 SQIVND, per germline (reference sequence).

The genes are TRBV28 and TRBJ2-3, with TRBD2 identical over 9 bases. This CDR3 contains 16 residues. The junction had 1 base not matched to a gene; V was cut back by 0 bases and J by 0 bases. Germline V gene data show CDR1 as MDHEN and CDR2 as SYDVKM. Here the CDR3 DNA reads TGTGCCAGCAGTTTATGGCTAGCGGGGAGCACAGATACGCAGTATTTT. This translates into CASSLWLAGSTDTQYF.

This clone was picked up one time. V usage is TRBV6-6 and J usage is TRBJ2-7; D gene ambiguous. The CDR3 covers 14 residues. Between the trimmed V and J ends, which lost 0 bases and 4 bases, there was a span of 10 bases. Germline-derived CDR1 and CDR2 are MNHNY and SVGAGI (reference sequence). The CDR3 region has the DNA TGTGCCAGCAGTTACTCAAACCCTAGGTACGAGCAGTACTTC. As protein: CASSYSNPRYEQYF.

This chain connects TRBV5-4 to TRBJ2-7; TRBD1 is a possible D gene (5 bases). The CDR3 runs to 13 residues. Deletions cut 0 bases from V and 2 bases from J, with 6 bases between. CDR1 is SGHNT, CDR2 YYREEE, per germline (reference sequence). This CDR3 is CASSLDRPYEQYF. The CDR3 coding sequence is TGTGCCAGCAGCTTGGACAGGCCCTACGAGCAGTACTTC.

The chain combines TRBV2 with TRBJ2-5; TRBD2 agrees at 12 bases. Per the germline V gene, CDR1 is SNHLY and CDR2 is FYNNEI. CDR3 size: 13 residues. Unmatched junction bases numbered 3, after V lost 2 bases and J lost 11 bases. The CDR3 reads CASSELAGGLQYF. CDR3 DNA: TGTGCCAGCAGTGAACTAGCGGGGGGGCTTCAGTACTTC.

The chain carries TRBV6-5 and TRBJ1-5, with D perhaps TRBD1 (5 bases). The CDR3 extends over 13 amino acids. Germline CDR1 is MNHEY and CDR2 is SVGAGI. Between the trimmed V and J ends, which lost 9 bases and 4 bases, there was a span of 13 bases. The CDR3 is CASVGGGNQPQHF. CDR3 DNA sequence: TGTGCCAGTGTTGGGGGGGGTAATCAGCCCCAGCATTTT.

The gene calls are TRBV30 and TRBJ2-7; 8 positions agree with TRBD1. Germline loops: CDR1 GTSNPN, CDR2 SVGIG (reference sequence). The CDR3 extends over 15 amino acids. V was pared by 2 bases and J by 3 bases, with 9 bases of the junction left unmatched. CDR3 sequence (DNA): TGTGCCTGGAGTCCTTCGGACAGGGAAGGCTACGAGCAGTACTTC. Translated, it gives CAWSPSDREGYEQYF.